What follows are 21 T cell receptor beta chains derived from one specimen sequenced in a study of read filtering for tumor transcriptome and immune sequencing. From 400 to 450 ng of RNA, a library with molecular barcoded alpha/delta and beta/gamma adaptors was made. From the reads, TCRdb called clonotypes with MiXCR, one entry per CDR3 protein. In the table there are about 58,000 distinct CDR3 sequences, 12% of which are singletons. Specimen: a population of CD138-negative cells sorted from bone marrow. The receptors derive from a donor aged 40 or older with multiple myeloma.

This clonotype was seen repeatedly, ten times or more. J is TRBJ2-7 and V is TRBV27; unclear D gene. This CDR3 has 13 residues. V was trimmed by 3 bases and J by 2 bases, leaving 8 bases between them. Germline values: CDR1 MNHEY, CDR2 SMNVEV (reference sequence). The CDR3 loop is CASSFERAYEQYF. CDR3 nucleotides: TGTGCCAGCAGTTTCGAAAGAGCCTACGAGCAGTACTTC.

This clonotype was counted many times. The chain has TRBV7-3 and TRBJ1-3; unclear D gene. Looked up from germline, CDR1 is SGHTA and CDR2 is FQGTGA. The CDR3 loop spans 13 amino acids. V lost 5 bases, J lost 0 bases, and 5 bases lay in between. The CDR3 region is CASSPYSGNTIYF. Here the CDR3 DNA reads TGTGCCAGCAGCCCCTACTCTGGAAACACCATATATTTT.

This clonotype was counted only a few times. The genes are TRBV5-1 and TRBJ2-3; D ambiguous. V lost 7 bases to trimming and J lost 7 bases, with 10 bases between them. Germline CDR1 reads SGHRS; CDR2 reads YFSETQ. This CDR3 region has 11 residues. CDR3 protein: CASHQDNTQYF. The CDR3 nucleotides read TGCGCCAGCCATCAAGACAATACGCAGTATTTT.

There are many counts of this clonotype. The J gene is TRBJ1-2, the V gene TRBV5-4; D remains ambiguous. Per germline, CDR1 SGHNT and CDR2 YYREEE (reference sequence). V lost 0 bases and J 1 base, leaving 4 bases between the germline ends. CDR3 length equals 13 residues. CDR3 in DNA: TGTGCCAGCAGCTTGGAGGATAACTATGGCTACACCTTC. As protein: CASSLEDNYGYTF.

V and J are TRBV6-5 and TRBJ2-1; 10 bases match TRBD2. Germline V lookup: CDR1 MNHEY, CDR2 SVGAGI. The CDR3 length is 14 residues. The junction had 11 bases not matched to a gene; V was cut back by 7 bases and J by 11 bases. The DNA of the CDR3 is TGTGCCAGCATCCCGAGCGGGGGGGCGCTTAAGCAGTTCTTC. Protein product: CASIPSGGALKQFF.

In this sample, this clonotype turned up many times. The chain couples TRBV5-1 to TRBJ1-1; tentatively, D is TRBD1 (5 bases). V shed 3 bases and J shed 2 bases, with 8 bases lying between them. Germline CDR1 and CDR2: SGHRS and YFSETQ. The CDR3 covers 13 residues. CDR3 coding DNA: TGCGCCAGCAGCTACGGGGGAAACACTGAAGCTTTCTTT. Translated: CASSYGGNTEAFF.

This clonotype was picked up many times. The V and J genes are TRBV7-9 and TRBJ2-3; no firm D call. The CDR3 runs 12 residues. Trimming took off 7 bases at V and 6 bases at J, with 11 bases between the two ends. Germline values: CDR1 SEHNR, CDR2 FQNEAQ (reference sequence). This CDR3 reads CASTGYTDTQYF. The DNA for the CDR3 is TGTGCCAGCACCGGCTATACGGATACGCAGTATTTT.

At least ten counts were recorded for this clonotype. The chain is built from TRBV11-2 and TRBJ2-5; the match to TRBD1 covers 8 bases. Germline V gene lookup returns CDR1 SGHAT and CDR2 FQNNGV. After removal of 5 bases from V and 5 bases from J, the junction contained 7 bases not matched to a gene. The CDR3 runs to 14 residues. The CDR3 sequence: CASSPPGGAETQYF. The CDR3 region has the DNA TGTGCCAGCAGCCCTCCAGGGGGCGCGGAGACCCAGTACTTC.

This chain connects TRBV5-5 to TRBJ1-3; 7 bases agree with TRBD1. Germline CDR1 is SGHKS and CDR2 is YYEKEE (reference sequence). V gave up 0 bases and J gave up 2 bases; unmatched junction bases: 5. The CDR3 is made up of 16 amino acids. In DNA, the CDR3 is TGTGCCAGCAGCTTGGATCCGGGACAGACTGGAAACACCATATATTTT. Its protein is CASSLDPGQTGNTIYF.

The CDR3 reads CASSREGSPGGNTIYF. Here the CDR3 DNA reads TGTGCCAGCAGCCGAGAAGGATCTCCGGGAGGAAACACCATATATTTT. The V gene is TRBV2, the J gene TRBJ1-3; D is undetermined. The CDR3 loop spans 16 amino acids. Trimming stripped 6 bases from V and 4 bases from J, with 19 bases between. Germline-derived CDR1 and CDR2 are SNHLY and FYNNEI. Full variable domain (remainder filled in from reference TRBV2 and TRBJ1-3): EPEVTQTPSHQVTQMGQEVILRCVPISNHLYFYWYRQILGQKVEFLVSFYNNEISEKSEIFDDQFSVERPDGSNFTLKIRSTKLEDSAMYFCASSREGSPGGNTIYFGEGSWLTVV.

In its sample, this clonotype was seen many times. The CDR3 region is CASNRRTGFTGELFF. In DNA, the CDR3 is TGCGCCAGCAATCGTCGCACAGGATTCACCGGGGAGCTGTTTTTT. The gene calls are TRBV5-1 and TRBJ2-2, with a tentative D call TRBD1 (5 bases). The V end was cut by 6 bases, the J end by 4 bases, with 16 bases between. The germline V gene encodes CDR1 SGHRS and CDR2 YFSETQ. The CDR3 contains 15 residues.

Ten or more counts support this clonotype. The chain recombines TRBV18 with TRBJ1-1; D possibly corresponds to TRBD1 (5 bases). The CDR3 is made up of 13 amino acids. CDR1 KGHSH and CDR2 LQKENI come from the germline V gene. Deletions cut 3 bases from V and 6 bases from J, with 11 bases between. In DNA form, the CDR3 reads TGTGCCAGCTCACCGGAGGGGACGTCTGAAGCTTTCTTT. Amino acid sequence: CASSPEGTSEAFF.

This clonotype was observed many times. The chain is built from TRBV20-1 and TRBJ1-4; a weak D match, TRBD1 (6 bases). V was pared by 5 bases and J by 5 bases, with 18 bases between. The CDR3 spans 15 residues. Germline CDR1 is DFQATT and CDR2 is SNEGSKA (reference sequence). CDR3 region: CSALIGGDINEKLFF. CDR3 nucleotide sequence: TGCAGTGCTTTGATCGGGGGCGATATCAATGAAAAACTGTTTTTT.

As for this clonotype: A much more abundant neighbour one base away suggests this may be a read error. This sequence joins TRBV6-6 and TRBJ1-1, with D unresolved. This CDR3 comprises 13 residues. Germline V gene sequence: CDR1 MNHNY, CDR2 SVGAGI (reference sequence). CDR3 residues: CAGSWEPFTEAFF. The CDR3 DNA sequence: TGTGCCGGCAGTTGGGAACCGTTCACTGAAGCTTTCTTT.

This clonotype was seen at least ten times. The chain carries TRBV5-6 and TRBJ2-1; a possible D gene is TRBD2 (5 bases). Trimming took 0 bases from V and 8 from J, leaving 6 bases between them. Germline CDR1 reads SGHDT; CDR2 reads YYEEEE. This CDR3 is 12 amino acids long. CDR3 protein: CASSLVEDEQFF. CDR3 coding DNA: TGTGCCAGCAGCTTGGTGGAGGATGAGCAGTTCTTC.

A remark on this clonotype: A much larger clone differs by one base, so this may be a read error. Because it lacks the conserved phenylalanine or tryptophan at the end, this CDR3 is likely a read error. V gene TRBV7-3 combines with J gene TRBJ2-2, with 9 bases aligning to TRBD1. The ends lost 0 bases at V and 5 bases at J; junction bases unmatched: 10. This CDR3 contains 18 residues. Germline CDR1 and CDR2: SGHTA and FQGTGA. CDR3 sequence (DNA): TGTGCCAGCAGCTTAACAGGTTTAGGACAGGGGACGACCGGGGAGCTGTTTTCT. It yields the protein CASSLTGLGQGTTGELFS.

This clonotype was counted only a few times. As DNA, the CDR3 is TGTGCCAGCAGCTACGGACAGGGTAACCCTGCAGGGACCCAGTACTTC. As protein: CASSYGQGNPAGTQYF. V usage is TRBV5-5 and J usage is TRBJ2-5; 8 bases are a match to TRBD1. This CDR3 has 16 residues. J was trimmed by 7 bases and V by 3 bases; bases with no gene match: 14. Germline lookup yields CDR1 SGHKS and CDR2 YYEKEE (reference sequence).

This clonotype was picked up many times. The chain uses TRBV21-1 and TRBJ2-3; the DNA was not compared with TRBD2, the D call given in the table. TRBV21-1 is noted as a pseudogene. The CDR3 covers 16 residues. The CDR3 nucleotides read TGTGCCAGCCCGGCTAGCGGGTTCCCTAGCACAGATACGCAGTATTTT. This gives the protein CASPASGFPSTDTQYF.

The rearrangement links TRBV29-1 to TRBJ2-7, with 9 positions matching TRBD1. This CDR3 is built from 13 residues. Per germline, CDR1 SQVTM and CDR2 ANQGSEA. J lost 5 bases, V lost 6 bases, and 8 bases had no gene match. The CDR3 DNA reads as TGCAGCGTGCTCAGGGGACAGGGAGACGAGCAGTACTTC. It is translated as CSVLRGQGDEQYF.

This clonotype was picked up many times. The V gene is TRBV11-3, the J gene TRBJ1-6; D not certain. V lost 0 bases to trimming and J lost 16 bases, with 4 bases between them. Germline loops: CDR1 SGHNT, CDR2 YENEEA. The length of the CDR3 is 10 residues. The CDR3 spells CASSLEVLHF. The CDR3 DNA sequence: TGTGCCAGCAGCTTAGAAGTTCTCCACTTT.

The table lists this clonotype with many counts. V is TRBV28 and J is TRBJ2-3; D assignment may be TRBD1 or TRBD2 (5 bases each). The V end lost 6 bases, the J end lost 6 bases, and 16 bases lay between the germline ends. Germline V gives CDR1 MDHEN, CDR2 SYDVKM. The CDR3 is 14 amino acids. The CDR3 loop reads CASSRVGGTDTQYF. The CDR3 DNA is TGTGCCAGCAGCCGGGTTGGTGGGACCGATACGCAGTATTTT.